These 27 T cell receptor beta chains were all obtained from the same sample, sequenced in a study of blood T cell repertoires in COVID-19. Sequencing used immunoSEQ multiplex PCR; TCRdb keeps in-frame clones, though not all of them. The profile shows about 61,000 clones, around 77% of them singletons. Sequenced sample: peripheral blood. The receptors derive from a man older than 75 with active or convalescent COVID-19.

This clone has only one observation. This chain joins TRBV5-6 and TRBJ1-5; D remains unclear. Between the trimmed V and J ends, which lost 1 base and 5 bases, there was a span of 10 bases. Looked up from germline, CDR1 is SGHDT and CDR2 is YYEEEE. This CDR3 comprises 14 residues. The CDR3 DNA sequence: TGTGCCAGCAGCTTGTTCCGGACTCATCAGCCCCAGCATTTT. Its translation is CASSLFRTHQPQHF.

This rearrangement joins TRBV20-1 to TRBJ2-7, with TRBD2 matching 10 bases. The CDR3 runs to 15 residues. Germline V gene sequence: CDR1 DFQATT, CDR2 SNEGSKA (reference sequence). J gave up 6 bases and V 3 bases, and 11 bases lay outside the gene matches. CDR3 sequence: CSASLAGGLPGEQYF. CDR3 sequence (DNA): TGCAGTGCTAGTTTAGCGGGAGGCCTCCCGGGCGAGCAGTACTTC.

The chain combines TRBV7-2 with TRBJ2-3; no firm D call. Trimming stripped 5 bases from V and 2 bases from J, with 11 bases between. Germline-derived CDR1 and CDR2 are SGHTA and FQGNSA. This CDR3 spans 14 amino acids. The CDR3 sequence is CASSAQLYTDTQYF. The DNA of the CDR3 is TGTGCCAGCAGCGCCCAACTGTACACAGATACGCAGTATTTT.

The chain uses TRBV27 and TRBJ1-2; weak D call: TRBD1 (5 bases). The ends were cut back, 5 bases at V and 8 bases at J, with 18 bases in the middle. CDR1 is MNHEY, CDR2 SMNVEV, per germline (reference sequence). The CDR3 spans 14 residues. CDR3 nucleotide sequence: TGTGCCAGCAGTCCGGGACTTTCCCGGCGAGGCTACACCTTC. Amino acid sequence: CASSPGLSRRGYTF.

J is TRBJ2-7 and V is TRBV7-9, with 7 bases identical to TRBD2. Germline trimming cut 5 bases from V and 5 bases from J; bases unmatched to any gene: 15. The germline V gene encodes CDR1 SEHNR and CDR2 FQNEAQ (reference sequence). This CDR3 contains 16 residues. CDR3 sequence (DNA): TGTGCCAGCAGCCCTACGGGGGGTGGGTTGCGCGACGAGCAGTACTTC. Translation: CASSPTGGGLRDEQYF.

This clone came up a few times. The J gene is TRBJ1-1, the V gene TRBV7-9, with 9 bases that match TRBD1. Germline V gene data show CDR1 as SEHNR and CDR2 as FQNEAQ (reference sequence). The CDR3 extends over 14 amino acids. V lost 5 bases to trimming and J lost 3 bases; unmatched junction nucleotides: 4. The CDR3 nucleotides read TGTGCCAGCAGCCCACAGGGGGCATACACTGAAGCTTTCTTT. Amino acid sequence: CASSPQGAYTEAFF.

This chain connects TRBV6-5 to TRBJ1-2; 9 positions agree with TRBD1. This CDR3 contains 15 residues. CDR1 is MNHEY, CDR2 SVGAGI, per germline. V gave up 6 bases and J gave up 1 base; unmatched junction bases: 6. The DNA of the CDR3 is TGTGCCAGCAGCGGGGGGGGACAGGGTAACTATGGCTACACCTTC. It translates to CASSGGGQGNYGYTF.

CDR3 amino acids: CASSQVFAGGYNEQFF. In DNA form, the CDR3 reads TGCGCCAGCAGCCAAGTATTCGCGGGAGGCTACAATGAGCAGTTCTTC. The genes are TRBV4-3 and TRBJ2-1, with 8 bases identical to TRBD2. CDR1 and CDR2 from the germline V gene are LGHNA and YSLEER. The CDR3 spans 16 residues. V dropped 1 base and J dropped 3; count of bases not matched to a gene: 5.

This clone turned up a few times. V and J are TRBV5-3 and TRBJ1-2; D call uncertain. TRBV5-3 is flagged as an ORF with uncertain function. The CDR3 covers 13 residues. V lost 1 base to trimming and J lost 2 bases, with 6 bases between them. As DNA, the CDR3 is TGTGCCAGAAGCTTGACGGGGAACTATGGCTACACCTTC. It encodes CARSLTGNYGYTF.

In DNA, the CDR3 is TGTGCCAGAAGCTTACCATTTGCCGGAGGGCGCTACAATGAGCAGTTCTTC. Its protein is CARSLPFAGGRYNEQFF. The chain couples TRBV5-3 to TRBJ2-1; TRBD2 might be the D (6 bases). TRBV5-3 is annotated as an ORF whose role is uncertain. This CDR3 spans 17 amino acids. Trimming shortened V by 2 bases and J by 3 bases, and 18 bases separated the two germline ends.

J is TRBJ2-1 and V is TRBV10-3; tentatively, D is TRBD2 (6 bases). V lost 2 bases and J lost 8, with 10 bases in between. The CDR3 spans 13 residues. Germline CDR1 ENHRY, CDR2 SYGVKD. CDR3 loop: CAISEASGDEQFF. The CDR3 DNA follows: TGTGCCATCAGTGAGGCTTCGGGGGATGAGCAGTTCTTC.

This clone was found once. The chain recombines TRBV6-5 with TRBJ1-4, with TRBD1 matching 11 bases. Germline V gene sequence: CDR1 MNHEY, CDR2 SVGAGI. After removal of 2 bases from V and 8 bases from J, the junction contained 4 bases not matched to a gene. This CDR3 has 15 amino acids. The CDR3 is CASSYRTGGREKLFF. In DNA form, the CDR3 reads TGTGCCAGCAGTTACCGGACAGGGGGCCGCGAAAAACTGTTTTTT.

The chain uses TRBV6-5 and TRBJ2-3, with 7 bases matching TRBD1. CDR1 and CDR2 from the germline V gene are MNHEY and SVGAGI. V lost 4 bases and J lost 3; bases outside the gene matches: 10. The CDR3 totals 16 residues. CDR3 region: CASSSNRGYGTDTQYF. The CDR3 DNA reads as TGTGCCAGCAGTTCGAACAGGGGCTATGGTACAGATACGCAGTATTTT.

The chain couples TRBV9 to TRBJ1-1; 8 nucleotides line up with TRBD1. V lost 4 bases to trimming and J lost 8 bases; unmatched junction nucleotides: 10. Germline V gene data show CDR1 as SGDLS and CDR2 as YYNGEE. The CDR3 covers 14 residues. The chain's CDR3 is CASSISTGTGEAFF. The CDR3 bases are TGTGCCAGCAGCATCTCCACAGGGACAGGCGAAGCTTTCTTT.

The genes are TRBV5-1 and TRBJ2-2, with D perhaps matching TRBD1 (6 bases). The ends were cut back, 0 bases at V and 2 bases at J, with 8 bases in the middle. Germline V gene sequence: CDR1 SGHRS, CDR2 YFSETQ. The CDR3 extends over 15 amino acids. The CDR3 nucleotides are TGCGCCAGCAGCTTGGAGGGGGTTAACACCGGGGAGCTGTTTTTT. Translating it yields CASSLEGVNTGELFF. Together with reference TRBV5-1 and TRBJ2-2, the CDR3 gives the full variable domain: KAGVTQTPRYLIKTRGQQVTLSCSPISGHRSVSWYQQTPGQGLQFLFEYFSETQRNKGNFPGRFSGRQFSNSRSEMNVSTLELGDSALYLCASSLEGVNTGELFFGEGSRLTVL.

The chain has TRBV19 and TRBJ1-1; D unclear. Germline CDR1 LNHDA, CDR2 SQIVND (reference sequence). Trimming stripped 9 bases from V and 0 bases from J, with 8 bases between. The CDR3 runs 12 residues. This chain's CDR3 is CASSTLNTEAFF. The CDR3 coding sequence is TGTGCCAGCTCGACACTGAACACTGAAGCTTTCTTT.

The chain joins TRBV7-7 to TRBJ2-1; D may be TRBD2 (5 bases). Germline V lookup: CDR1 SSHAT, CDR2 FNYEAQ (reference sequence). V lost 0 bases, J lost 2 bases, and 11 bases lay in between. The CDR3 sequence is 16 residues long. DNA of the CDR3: TGTGCCAGCAGCTTAGCGGTCGGGGTTGCCTACAATGAGCAGTTCTTC. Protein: CASSLAVGVAYNEQFF.

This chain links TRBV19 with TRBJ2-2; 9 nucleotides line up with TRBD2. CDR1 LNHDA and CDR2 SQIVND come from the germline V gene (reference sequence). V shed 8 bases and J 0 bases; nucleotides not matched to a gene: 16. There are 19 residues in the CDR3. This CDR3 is CASGGVWGGRATNTGELFF. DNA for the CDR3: TGTGCCAGTGGCGGGGTATGGGGCGGGAGGGCTACGAACACCGGGGAGCTGTTTTTT.

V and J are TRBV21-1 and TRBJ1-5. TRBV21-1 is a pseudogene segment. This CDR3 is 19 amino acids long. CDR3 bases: TGTGCCAGCCCCAAACCATCCCCGCGGGGGGTTTTAATCAATCAGCCCCAGCATTTT. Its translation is CASPKPSPRGVLINQPQHF.

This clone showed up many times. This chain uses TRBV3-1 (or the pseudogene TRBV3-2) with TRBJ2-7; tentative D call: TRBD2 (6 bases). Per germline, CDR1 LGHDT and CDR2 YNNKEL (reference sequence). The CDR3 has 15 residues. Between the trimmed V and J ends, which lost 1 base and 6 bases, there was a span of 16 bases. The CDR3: CASSQGQGSRGEQYF. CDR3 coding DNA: TGTGCCAGCAGCCAAGGGCAGGGCTCGCGGGGCGAGCAGTACTTC.

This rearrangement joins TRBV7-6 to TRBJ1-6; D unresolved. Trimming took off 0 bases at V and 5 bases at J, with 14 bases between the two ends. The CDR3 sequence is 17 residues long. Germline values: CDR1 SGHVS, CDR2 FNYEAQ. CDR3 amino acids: CASSLAPGGGNNSPLHF. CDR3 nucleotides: TGTGCCAGCAGCTTAGCGCCGGGCGGCGGGAATAATTCACCCCTCCACTTT.

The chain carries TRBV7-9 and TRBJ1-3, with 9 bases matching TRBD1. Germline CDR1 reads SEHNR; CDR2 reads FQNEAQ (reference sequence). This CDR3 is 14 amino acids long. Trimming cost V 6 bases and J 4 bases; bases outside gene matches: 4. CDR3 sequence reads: CASSLTGGGNTIYF. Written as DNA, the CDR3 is TGTGCCAGCAGTCTTACAGGGGGCGGAAACACCATATATTTT.

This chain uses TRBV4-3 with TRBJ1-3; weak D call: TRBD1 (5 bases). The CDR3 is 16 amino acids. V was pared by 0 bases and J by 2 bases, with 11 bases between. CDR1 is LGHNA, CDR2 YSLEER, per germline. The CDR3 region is CASSQDWEGAGNTIYF. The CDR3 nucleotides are TGCGCCAGCAGCCAAGATTGGGAAGGGGCTGGAAACACCATATATTTT.

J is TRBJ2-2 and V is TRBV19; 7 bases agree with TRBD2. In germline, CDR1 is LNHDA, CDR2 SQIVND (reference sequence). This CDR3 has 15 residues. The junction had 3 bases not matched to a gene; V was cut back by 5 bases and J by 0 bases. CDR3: CASSPGTTNTGELFF. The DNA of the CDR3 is TGTGCCAGTAGTCCTGGGACTACGAACACCGGGGAGCTGTTTTTT.

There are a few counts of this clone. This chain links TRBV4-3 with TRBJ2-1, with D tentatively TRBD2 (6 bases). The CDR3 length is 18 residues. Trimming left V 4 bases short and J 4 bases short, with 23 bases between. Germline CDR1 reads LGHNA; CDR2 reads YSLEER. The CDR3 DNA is TGCGCCAGCAGCCCTTACTGGGGAGGCGTTTCCTCTTACAATGAGCAGTTCTTC. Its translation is CASSPYWGGVSSYNEQFF.

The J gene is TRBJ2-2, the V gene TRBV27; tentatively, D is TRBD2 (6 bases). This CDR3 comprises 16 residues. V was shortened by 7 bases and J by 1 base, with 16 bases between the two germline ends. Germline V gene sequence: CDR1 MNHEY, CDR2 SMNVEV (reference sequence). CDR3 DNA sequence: TGTGCCAGCACCATTGGGGTAGCGGAGAACACCGGGGAGCTGTTTTTT. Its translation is CASTIGVAENTGELFF.

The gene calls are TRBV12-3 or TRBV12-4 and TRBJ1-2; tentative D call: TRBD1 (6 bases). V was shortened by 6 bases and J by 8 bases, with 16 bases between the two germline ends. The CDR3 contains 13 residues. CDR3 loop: CASSPTGLYGYTF. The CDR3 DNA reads TGTGCCAGCAGCCCGACAGGATTATACGGCTACACCTTC.